Listed here are 15 T cell receptor beta chains from one sample, sequenced in a study of patients and donors after allogeneic stem cell transplantation. TCRdb re-called the RT-PCR reads through MiXCR, storing one row per CDR3 protein. This sample has fewer than 180,000 distinct CDR3 sequences, with approximately 35% found just once. Specimen: blood, either unsorted or a sorted T cell fraction (not recorded which). These TCRs come from a human donor who was either an allogeneic HSCT recipient or a stem cell or donor lymphocyte infusion donor (not recorded which). It is not recorded whose cells these are; they may come from a transplant donor.

V is TRBV27 and J is TRBJ2-2, with TRBD2 matching 10 bases. This CDR3 is built from 16 residues. V lost 4 bases, J lost 0 bases, and 2 bases stayed unmatched. Germline lookup yields CDR1 MNHEY and CDR2 SMNVEV (reference sequence). As DNA, the CDR3 is TGTGCCAGCAGTTACCTAGCGGGGGCGAACACCGGGGAGCTGTTTTTT. Its protein product is CASSYLAGANTGELFF.

This clonotype occurred a few times. The rearrangement joins TRBV9 to TRBJ2-2; D is undetermined. The germline V gene encodes CDR1 SGDLS and CDR2 YYNGEE. V was shortened by 2 bases and J by 2 bases, with 1 base between the two germline ends. This CDR3 is 12 amino acids long. The CDR3 coding sequence is TGTGCCAGCAGCGTCAACACCGGGGAGCTGTTTTTT. It codes for CASSVNTGELFF.

This clonotype was detected only a few times. The chain joins TRBV12-3 or TRBV12-4 to TRBJ1-1; perhaps TRBD1 as D (6 bases). V lost 6 bases to trimming and J lost 8 bases, with 16 bases between them. The CDR3 length is 13 residues. CDR3 loop: CASRANRVGEAFF. The DNA of the CDR3 is TGTGCCAGCAGGGCTAACAGGGTTGGAGAAGCTTTCTTT.

The chain combines TRBV6-2 or TRBV6-3 with TRBJ1-1, with 10 bases aligning to TRBD1. CDR1 is MNHEY and CDR2 is SVGEGT in the germline V gene. This CDR3 is 14 amino acids long. V lost 5 bases, J lost 7 bases, and 7 bases stayed unmatched. CDR3 DNA sequence: TGTGCCAGCAGTCCTTCGCGGGACAGGGGTGAAGCTTTCTTT. This gives the protein CASSPSRDRGEAFF.

Worth noting for this clonotype: Relative to the germline gene, one junction end is altered; a read error may explain this. The chain has TRBV7-7 and TRBJ2-2, with D unclear. Germline V CDR1 and CDR2: SSHAT, FNYEAQ (reference sequence). The CDR3 has 16 amino acids. The chain's CDR3 is CASSSAEPWNTGELFF. DNA of the CDR3: TGTGCTAGCAGCTCCGCGGAACCCTGGAACACCGGGGAGCTGTTTTTT.

The sample holds many counts of this clonotype. The chain couples TRBV6-5 to TRBJ1-2; D is possibly TRBD1 (5 bases). CDR1 is MNHEY, CDR2 SVGAGI, per germline. This CDR3 is 13 amino acids long. Trimming stripped 6 bases from V and 4 bases from J, with 12 bases between. CDR3 in DNA: TGTGCCAGCAGGTTCGGAGGGGCCTATGGCTACACCTTC. Its translation is CASRFGGAYGYTF.

The CDR3 coding sequence is TGCAGTGCTAGAGATCTCAGGGGAAACACTGAAGCTTTCTTT. Amino acid sequence: CSARDLRGNTEAFF. The chain has TRBV20-1 and TRBJ1-1, with D tentatively TRBD1 (6 bases). This CDR3 comprises 14 residues. Germline V CDR1 and CDR2: DFQATT, SNEGSKA (reference sequence). Trimming removed 0 bases at V and 2 bases at J, with 10 bases between.

This rearrangement joins TRBV6-5 to TRBJ1-6; D unclear. Germline-derived CDR1 and CDR2 are MNHEY and SVGAGI. Trimming shortened V by 0 bases and J by 14 bases, and 14 bases separated the two germline ends. This CDR3 contains 14 residues. CDR3 loop: CASSYSPGNRALHF. DNA of the CDR3: TGTGCCAGCAGTTACTCGCCCGGGAATAGGGCCCTCCACTTT.

V and J are TRBV7-8 and TRBJ1-6; D perhaps matches TRBD1 (6 bases). V shed 7 bases and J shed 8 bases, with 15 bases lying between them. Per germline, CDR1 SGHVS and CDR2 FQNEAQ. The length of the CDR3 is 14 residues. CDR3 region: CASNPGGGDSPLHF. The CDR3 DNA reads as TGTGCCAGCAACCCCGGAGGGGGTGATTCACCCCTCCACTTT.

DNA of the CDR3: TGCGCCAGCAGCCAAGAACTAGCCAAAAACATTCAGTACTTC. Its translation: CASSQELAKNIQYF. The V and J genes are TRBV4-3 and TRBJ2-4; D is uncertain. The ends were cut back, 0 bases at V and 0 bases at J, with 3 bases in the middle. Germline values: CDR1 LGHNA, CDR2 YSLEER. The CDR3 length is 14 residues.

The gene calls are TRBV7-6 and TRBJ1-5; 7 bases line up with TRBD1. The CDR3 has 15 amino acids. V trimming: 1 base; J trimming: 3 bases; junction bases outside the gene matches: 3. Germline V gene lookup returns CDR1 SGHVS and CDR2 FNYEAQ. The CDR3 region is CASSLGDSPNQPQHF. The CDR3 DNA is TGTGCCAGCAGCTTAGGGGACAGTCCCAATCAGCCCCAGCATTTT.

This sequence joins TRBV12-3 or TRBV12-4 and TRBJ1-1; no reliable D call. This CDR3 is 13 amino acids long. Trimming stripped 6 bases from V and 1 base from J, with 9 bases between. Here the CDR3 reads CASSRRGNTEAFF. The CDR3 DNA is TGTGCCAGCAGCCGAAGAGGGAACACTGAAGCTTTCTTT.

The chain employs TRBV21-1 and TRBJ1-1; the listed D gene, TRBD1, was not tested against the DNA. TRBV21-1 is assigned pseudogene status. The CDR3 totals 16 residues. The CDR3 protein is CASSSSRTGMDTEAFF. The CDR3 bases are TGTGCCAGCAGCTCCTCCCGGACAGGGATGGACACTGAAGCTTTCTTT.

The chain employs TRBV7-8 and TRBJ1-5; maybe TRBD1 (5 bases). Trimming cost V 5 bases and J 10 bases, with 18 bases left between them. This CDR3 spans 14 amino acids. The V gene's germline CDR1 is SGHVS and CDR2 FQNEAQ. CDR3 protein: CASSDRDLRSPQHF. The CDR3 DNA reads as TGTGCCAGCAGCGATCGGGACCTTCGTAGTCCCCAGCATTTT.

Only one count was recorded for this clonotype. The chain links TRBV2 to TRBJ2-1; 12 bases fit TRBD2. Trimming at V came to 4 bases and at J to 8 bases, leaving 3 bases not matched to a gene. The germline gives CDR1 SNHLY, CDR2 FYNNEI. This CDR3 contains 14 residues. In nucleotides, the CDR3 is TGTGCCAGCAGTGGACTAGCGGGGGTCTATGAGCAGTTCTTC. It yields the protein CASSGLAGVYEQFF.